This is a list of T cell receptor beta chains from one sample in a study of T cell responses to AZD1222 COVID-19 vaccine. Sequencing used immunoSEQ multiplex PCR; TCRdb keeps in-frame clones, though not all of them. The sample holds 95,000 to 100,000 clones, 75% to 95% seen once. The sequencing used peripheral blood, collected on day 0 of AZD1222 vaccination. These receptors originate from an adult in good health. Both conserved end residues are part of each CDR3. A D gene is named only where the DNA matches it firmly.

d_gene | j_gene | v_gene | CDR3nt | CDR3aa
TRBD1 | TRBJ1-2 | TRBV6-5 | TGTGCCAGCAGGACAGGGGGAAACTATGGCTACACCTTC | CASRTGGNYGYTF
. | TRBJ1-2 | TRBV9 | TGTGCCAGCAGCGTAGGTGCCAACACCGGGACCTATGGCTACACCTTC | CASSVGANTGTYGYTF
. | TRBJ1-1 | TRBV11-3 | TGTGCCAGCAGCCCGGGGTTCGAGAACACTGAAGCTTTCTTT | CASSPGFENTEAFF
. | TRBJ1-1 | TRBV28 | TGTGCCAGCAGTTCAGGACAAGAAGCTTTCTTT | CASSSGQEAFF
TRBD2 | TRBJ2-7 | TRBV25-1 | TGTGCCAGCAGTCGGACTAGCGGGGGAGACGAGCAGTACTTC | CASSRTSGGDEQYF
. | TRBJ1-6 | TRBV6-5 | TGTGCCAGCAGTTACAACGGGCAGGGTAATTCACCCCTCCACTTT | CASSYNGQGNSPLHF
. | TRBJ1-1 | TRBV5-1 | TGCGCCAGCAGCGGATTGTCAGGGTCGGACACTGAAGCTTTCTTT | CASSGLSGSDTEAFF
TRBD1 | TRBJ1-2 | TRBV7-6 | TGTGCCAGCAGCACCCAGACAGGGCGCTTGGGGGGCTACACCTTC | CASSTQTGRLGGYTF
TRBD1 | TRBJ1-2 | TRBV20-1 | TGCAGTGCCGACAGGGACTATGGCTACACCTTC | CSADRDYGYTF
. | TRBJ1-1 | TRBV7-3 | TGTGCCAGCAGCTTGCAGGCCGGGGGGAACACTGAAGCTTTCTTT | CASSLQAGGNTEAFF